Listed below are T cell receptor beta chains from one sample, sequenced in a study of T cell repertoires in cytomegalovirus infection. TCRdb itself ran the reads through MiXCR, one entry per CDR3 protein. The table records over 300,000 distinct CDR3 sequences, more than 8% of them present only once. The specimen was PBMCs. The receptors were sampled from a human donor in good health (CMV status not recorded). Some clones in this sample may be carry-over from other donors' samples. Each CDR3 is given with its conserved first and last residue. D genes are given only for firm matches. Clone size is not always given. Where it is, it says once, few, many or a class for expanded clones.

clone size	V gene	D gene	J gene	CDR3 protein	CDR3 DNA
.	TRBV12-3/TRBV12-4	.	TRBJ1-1	CASKNTEAFF	TGTGCCAGCAAGAACACTGAAGCTTTCTTT
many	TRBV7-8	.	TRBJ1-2	CASSSDISNYGYTF	TGTGCCAGCAGCTCGGACATATCTAACTATGGCTACACCTTC
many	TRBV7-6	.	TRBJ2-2	CASSLVAGRKAGELFF	TGTGCCAGCAGCTTAGTCGCAGGGAGAAAGGCCGGGGAGCTGTTTTTT
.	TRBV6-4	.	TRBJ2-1	CASASAVGIYNEQFF	TGTGCCAGCGCTAGCGCCGTGGGAATCTACAATGAGCAGTTCTTC
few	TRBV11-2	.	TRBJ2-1	CASSPLGLTSSYNEQFF	TGTGCCAGCAGCCCGCTGGGACTCACGAGCTCCTACAATGAGCAGTTCTTC
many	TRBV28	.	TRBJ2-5	CASSPDGGFLKTQYF	TGTGCCAGCAGTCCAGATGGAGGGTTCCTGAAGACCCAGTACTTC
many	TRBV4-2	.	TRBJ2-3	CASSQDGQTSNLVDTQYF	TGTGCCAGCAGCCAAGACGGACAGACTAGTAACCTTGTGGATACGCAGTATTTT
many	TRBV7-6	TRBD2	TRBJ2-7	CASSLGTSGHYEQYF	TGTGCCAGCAGCTTAGGGACTAGCGGGCACTACGAGCAGTACTTC
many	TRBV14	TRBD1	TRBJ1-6	CASSQKTGGGSPLHF	TGTGCCAGCAGCCAGAAGACAGGGGGAGGCTCACCCCTCCACTTT
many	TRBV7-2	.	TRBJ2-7	CASSLYSGPDNEQYF	TGTGCCAGCAGCTTGTATTCGGGACCGGACAATGAGCAGTACTTC